This TCR beta chain was profiled in a study of blood T cell repertoires in COVID-19. Study-level background: COVID-19 samples collected from the United States, Italy and Spain covered acute and convalescent phases. From T cells, B-cell-depleted T cells, or PBMCs came the material, which was cDNA or gDNA.

Per the study methods: It was from reference gene primer amplification that nucleated cell counts were estimated. Measured with immunoSEQ multiplex PCR; TCRdb has only the in-frame clones, and not every one. V and J calls and clone size are as listed in that table; D and trimming were resolved from the DNA. The repertoire holds more than 85,000 clones, with approximately 85% as singletons. Germline V gene lookup returns CDR1 SGHNT and CDR2 YENEEA. CDR3 length: 14 residues. V shed 4 bases and J 2 bases; nucleotides not matched to a gene: 0. The V and J genes are TRBV11-3 and TRBJ2-7; 12 bases are shared with TRBD2. Sequencing used peripheral blood. The receptor comes from a human donor in a cohort sampled during active COVID-19. CDR3: CASSSSGGAYEQYF. As DNA, the CDR3 is TGTGCCAGCAGCTCTAGCGGGGGGGCCTACGAGCAGTACTTC. The full variable domain, in which reference TRBV11-3 and TRBJ2-7 provide the parts outside the CDR3, is EAGVVQSPRYKIIEKKQPVAFWCNPISGHNTLYWYLQNLGQGPELLIRYENEEAVDDSQLPKDRFSAERLKGVDSTLKIQPAELGDSAVYLCASSSSGGAYEQYFGPGTRLTVT.